This TCR beta chain was recorded in a study of PD-L1 blockade in urothelial cancer. About the research overall: Male sex and bladder-origin urothelial cancer were recorded for about 90% of the 29 patients. Analyses used blood from 3 weeks (second dose) and 6 weeks after treatment start.

Study-wide results and limits: Durable-benefit patients expanded tumor-associated blood clones more at 3 weeks.

About this clone: Antigen: not known.

PCRs were each spiked with synthetic TCR analog templates. Sequenced by immunoSEQ multiplex PCR; TCRdb stores in-frame clones only, minus some. The sample consists of about 70,000 clones, around four fifths of them appearing once. Sequenced material: PBMCs, taken around atezolizumab (anti-PD-L1) treatment. The sequence was collected from a man aged 65 to 79 with urothelial cancer.

The CDR3, as DNA: TGTGCCAGCAGTTTATACAGGACCCTCTCCTACGAGCAGTACTTC. Its translation is CASSLYRTLSYEQYF. The chain employs TRBV27 and TRBJ2-7; D might be TRBD1 (5 bases). In germline, CDR1 is MNHEY, CDR2 SMNVEV (reference sequence). This CDR3 is 15 amino acids long. Trimming took 1 base from V and 0 from J, leaving 10 bases between them.